The 10 T cell receptor beta chains below come from one sample, sequenced in a study of cytomegalovirus exposure and HLA in healthy donors. PCR primers comprised 60 Vbeta and 13 Jbeta primers. The assay was immunoSEQ multiplex PCR, and TCRdb's table has in-frame clones only and misses some. The sample includes more than 65,000 clones, roughly 80% seen only once; the top ten take around 2.8%. Sequenced sample: PBMCs. The receptors originated from a man aged 40-55 years in good health and CMV-seronegative.

The chain has TRBV6-5 and TRBJ2-7; D may be TRBD2 (5 bases). The CDR3 contains 12 residues. Trimming removed 8 bases at V and 5 bases at J, with 13 bases between. CDR1 is MNHEY, CDR2 SVGAGI, per germline. CDR3 sequence: CASFYRGDEQYF. CDR3 DNA sequence: TGTGCCAGCTTCTACCGGGGTGACGAGCAGTACTTC.

This clone was picked up a small number of times. This sequence joins TRBV2 and TRBJ2-2, with 7 bases matching TRBD1. The CDR3 loop spans 15 amino acids. Germline CDR1 and CDR2: SNHLY and FYNNEI. Losses at the gene ends were 8 bases for V and 1 base for J; bases not matched to a gene: 7. DNA of the CDR3: TGTGCCAGCCGGGGTCGGGACAGGAACACCGGGGAGCTGTTTTTT. Its translation is CASRGRDRNTGELFF.

V is TRBV11-2 and J is TRBJ2-3, with D maybe TRBD1 (5 bases). V lost 6 bases and J lost 2, with 12 bases in between. The CDR3 contains 14 residues. CDR1 SGHAT and CDR2 FQNNGV come from the germline V gene. The CDR3 protein is CASSVDTFTDTQYF. CDR3 coding DNA: TGTGCCAGCAGTGTGGACACCTTCACAGATACGCAGTATTTT.

V is TRBV27 and J is TRBJ1-1; the match to TRBD1 covers 8 bases. CDR3 size: 15 residues. Trimming cost V 3 bases and J 7 bases; bases outside gene matches: 10. Germline loops: CDR1 MNHEY, CDR2 SMNVEV (reference sequence). CDR3 bases: TGTGCCAGCAGTTTCCTAGGACAGGGTTATAGTGAAGCTTTCTTT. It is translated as CASSFLGQGYSEAFF.

This rearrangement joins TRBV2 to TRBJ2-1, with D unresolved. CDR1 is SNHLY and CDR2 is FYNNEI in the germline V gene. The CDR3 covers 14 residues. Trimming pared 3 bases from V and 9 bases from J, leaving 15 bases between. DNA for the CDR3: TGTGCCAGCAGTGATCGGGTAGCTTCCAGTGAGCAGTTCTTC. This sequence encodes CASSDRVASSEQFF.

This clone was found once. The V call is TRBV5-4, the J call TRBJ2-7; 10 positions agree with TRBD2. V dropped 0 bases and J dropped 3; count of bases not matched to a gene: 3. The CDR3 has 15 amino acids. CDR1 and CDR2 (germline): SGHNT, YYREEE (reference sequence). The CDR3 sequence is CASSLEAGGVYEQYF. The CDR3 region has the DNA TGTGCCAGCAGCTTGGAAGCGGGGGGGGTCTACGAGCAGTACTTC.

The rearrangement joins TRBV27 to TRBJ1-4, with 9 bases matching TRBD1. J lost 11 bases, V lost 5 bases, and 9 bases had no gene match. The CDR3 length is 14 residues. Germline V gene lookup returns CDR1 MNHEY and CDR2 SMNVEV (reference sequence). CDR3 amino acids: CASSTGTGLGKLFF. Written as DNA, the CDR3 is TGTGCCAGCAGTACAGGGACAGGGTTAGGGAAACTGTTTTTT.

The chain joins TRBV7-2 to TRBJ1-6; 7 bases map to TRBD1. Germline CDR1 and CDR2: SGHTA and FQGNSA. The CDR3 runs 16 residues. Trimming at V came to 1 base and at J to 4 bases, leaving 4 bases not matched to a gene. The CDR3 loop is CASSLGDRLYNSPLHF. In DNA form, the CDR3 reads TGTGCCAGCAGCTTAGGGGACAGACTGTATAATTCACCCCTCCACTTT.

The DNA of the CDR3 is TGTGCCAGCAGCCCTTTTACAGATACGCAGTATTTT. Translated, it gives CASSPFTDTQYF. The chain has TRBV28 and TRBJ2-3; D call uncertain. V lost 6 bases to trimming and J lost 3 bases, with 7 bases between them. This CDR3 contains 12 residues. The germline V gene encodes CDR1 MDHEN and CDR2 SYDVKM.

The chain carries TRBV19 and TRBJ2-1; 11 bases fit TRBD2. Germline V lookup: CDR1 LNHDA, CDR2 SQIVND (reference sequence). This CDR3 has 15 residues. V was clipped by 7 bases and J by 4 bases; unmatched bases: 6. The CDR3 DNA follows: TGTGCCAGTACTACCGGGACTAGCGGTTACAATGAGCAGTTCTTC. This encodes CASTTGTSGYNEQFF. Full variable domain (remainder filled in from reference TRBV19 and TRBJ2-1): DGGITQSPKYLFRKEGQNVTLSCEQNLNHDAMYWYRQDPGQGLRLIYYSQIVNDFQKGDIAEGYSVSREKKESFPLTVTSAQKNPTAFYLCASTTGTSGYNEQFFGPGTRLTVL.